This is a list of T cell receptor beta chains from one sample in a study of regulatory T cells in long-lasting Graves disease. TCRdb re-derived calls from the multiplex PCR reads in MiXCR, one entry per CDR3 protein. The data show about 460,000 distinct CDR3 sequences, under 25% seen once. The source was peripheral blood mononuclear cells (PBMCs), collected when the disease was refractory, from a patient treated with antithyroid drugs. These receptors originate from a female donor with Graves disease. Both conserved end residues are part of each CDR3. A D gene is named only where the DNA matches it firmly. Where a row states a size, it is once, few, many or the class of an expanded clone; other rows omit it.

TRBD2	12	TRBJ2-7	TRBV6-1	many	CASKAGVYEQYF	TGTGCCAGCAAGGCGGGAGTCTACGAGCAGTACTTC
-	18	TRBJ2-6	TRBV6-5	-	CASSYSMAGRTGANVLTF	TGTGCCAGCAGTTACTCGATGGCAGGGAGGACTGGGGCCAACGTCCTGACTTTC
TRBD1	16	TRBJ1-4	TRBV15	many	CATSKTGDRTNEKLFF	TGTGCCACCAGCAAGACGGGGGACAGGACTAATGAAAAACTGTTTTTT
-	15	TRBJ1-2	TRBV24-1	many	CATSDNSQPWVGYTF	TGTGCCACCAGTGATAACAGTCAGCCCTGGGTAGGCTACACCTTC
-	17	TRBJ1-2	TRBV3-1	-	CASSPSGQRLSNYGYTF	TGTGCCAGCAGCCCCTCCGGACAGCGCCTATCTAACTATGGCTACACCTTC
-	13	TRBJ2-2	TRBV28	many	CASSLASKAELFF	TGTGCCAGCAGTTTAGCGTCGAAAGCGGAGCTGTTTTTT
-	12	TRBJ1-3	TRBV28	-	CASQTRGNTIYF	TGTGCCAGCCAGACCCGGGGAAACACCATATATTTT
-	14	TRBJ1-1	TRBV24-1	many	CATSDGGKNTEAFF	TGTGCCACCAGTGATGGGGGGAAGAACACTGAAGCTTTCTTT
-	13	TRBJ1-5	TRBV12-3/TRBV12-4	many	CASSLLWNQPQHF	TGTGCCAGCAGTTTGCTTTGGAATCAGCCCCAGCATTTT
TRBD1	14	TRBJ1-3	TRBV30	-	CAWSQGTGKDTIYF	TGTGCCTGGAGTCAGGGGACAGGGAAGGACACCATATATTTT
-	11	TRBJ2-4	TRBV28	many	CASSLQNIQYF	TGTGCCAGCAGCCTTCAAAACATTCAGTACTTC
TRBD1	15	TRBJ2-5	TRBV20-1	few	CSAREQGNRMETQYF	TGCAGTGCTAGAGAACAGGGGAATCGTATGGAGACCCAGTACTTC
-	14	TRBJ1-1	TRBV19	-	CASSISQRDTEAFF	TGTGCCAGTAGTATATCGCAAAGGGACACTGAAGCTTTCTTT
-	15	TRBJ1-3	TRBV28	many	CASSLVGTGPHTIYF	TGTGCCAGCAGTTTGGTCGGAACAGGGCCGCACACCATATATTTT
-	12	TRBJ1-5	TRBV28	many	CASSPSEEPQHF	TGTGCCAGCAGCCCCAGCGAAGAGCCCCAGCATTTT
TRBD1	14	TRBJ1-4	TRBV7-6	-	CASSSRDRGEKLFF	TGTGCCAGCAGCTCCCGGGACAGGGGTGAAAAACTGTTTTTT
-	13	TRBJ1-6	TRBV5-1	few	CASSFGENSPLHF	TGCGCCAGCAGCTTTGGAGAGAATTCACCCCTCCACTTT